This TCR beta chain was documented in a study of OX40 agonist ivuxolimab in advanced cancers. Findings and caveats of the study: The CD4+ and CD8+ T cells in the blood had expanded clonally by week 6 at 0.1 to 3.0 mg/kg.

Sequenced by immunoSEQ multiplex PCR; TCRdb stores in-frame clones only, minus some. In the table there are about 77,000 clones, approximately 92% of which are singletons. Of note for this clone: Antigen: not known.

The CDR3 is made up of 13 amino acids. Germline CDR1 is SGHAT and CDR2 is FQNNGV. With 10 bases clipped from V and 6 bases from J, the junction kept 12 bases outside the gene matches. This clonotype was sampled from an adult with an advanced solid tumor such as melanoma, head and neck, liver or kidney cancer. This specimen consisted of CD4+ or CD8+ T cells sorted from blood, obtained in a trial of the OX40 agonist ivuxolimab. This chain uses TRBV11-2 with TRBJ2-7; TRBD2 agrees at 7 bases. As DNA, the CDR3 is TGTGCCACGAGACAGATCCCGGGGGGCGAGCAGTACTTC. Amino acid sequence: CATRQIPGGEQYF.